This record covers a single T cell receptor (beta chain). The data stem from a study of radiotherapy plus CTLA-4 blockade in lung cancer. Clones were sequenced by immunoSEQ multiplex PCR, and TCRdb holds only the in-frame ones, with some missing. In the table there are approximately 80,000 clones, nearly 75% of which are singletons. Germline values: CDR1 MNHEY, CDR2 SMNVEV (reference sequence). J lost 2 bases, V lost 6 bases, and 7 bases had no gene match. This CDR3 is built from 14 residues. The source was peripheral blood, collected from a patient treated with radiotherapy plus ipilimumab. The source is a human donor with non-small cell lung cancer whose response to radiotherapy plus ipilimumab could not be evaluated. This chain connects TRBV27 to TRBJ2-7, with TRBD1 identical over 7 bases. The CDR3 coding sequence is TGTGCCAGCAGCAGGGGGAATCCCCCCTACGAGCAGTACTTC. Protein product: CASSRGNPPYEQYF.